Below, one TCR beta chain is given with its context. CDR3 size: 15 residues. From germline, CDR1 is MRHNA and CDR2 SNTAGT. Losses at the gene ends were 3 bases for V and 9 bases for J; bases not matched to a gene: 7. This sample was included in a study of T cell clones after liver transplantation. The overall study: A pre-transplant mixed lymphocyte reaction with TCRbeta sequencing defined graft-donor-reactive clones followed in post-transplant blood. Graft-donor-reactive sequences were compared with third-party-reactive TCRbeta sequences from pre-transplant mixed lymphocyte reactions.

Some clones are missing from TCRdb's copy, which holds only in-frame ones; the method was immunoSEQ multiplex PCR. This sample yields about 16,000 clones, of which 80% to 95% are seen a single time; approximately 48% belongs to the top ten. The sequence was collected from a human donor who received a liver transplant. The source was CD8+ T cells from blood, collected before liver transplant. This chain connects TRBV6-4 to TRBJ2-2; TRBD1 matches at 10 bases. The CDR3 region has the DNA TGTGCCAGCAGTGAAAGGACAGGGGGAAACTGGGAGCTGTTTTTT. Translation gives CASSERTGGNWELFF.